This entry lists 24 T cell receptor beta chains sequenced from one sample in a study of cytotoxic CD8 clonotypes in ibrutinib-treated CLL. Using immunoSEQ multiplex PCR, the repertoire was profiled, and TCRdb retains in-frame clones only, with some absent. The profile shows about 92,000 clones, around 77% of them singletons. The material sequenced was PBMCs, taken after 24 months of ibrutinib treatment. All receptors derive from a human donor with chronic lymphocytic leukemia.

This clone was counted once. The chain employs TRBV5-6 and TRBJ2-3; 7 bases line up with TRBD2. The length of the CDR3 is 14 residues. Germline assignment: CDR1 SGHDT and CDR2 YYEEEE. Trimming took 2 bases from V and 3 from J; bases not matched to a gene: 3. Here the CDR3 reads CASSFGGRTDTQYF. The CDR3 DNA reads TGTGCCAGCAGCTTCGGGGGGAGAACAGATACGCAGTATTTT. Combining the CDR3 with reference TRBV5-6 and TRBJ2-3 gives the whole variable domain DAGVTQSPTHLIKTRGQQVTLRCSPKSGHDTVSWYQQALGQGPQFIFQYYEEEERQRGNFPDRFSGHQFPNYSSELNVNALLLGDSALYLCASSFGGRTDTQYFGPGTRLTVL.

The V gene is TRBV2, the J gene TRBJ2-7; D is perhaps TRBD2 (6 bases). The germline V gene has CDR1 SNHLY and CDR2 FYNNEI. V shed 5 bases and J shed 3 bases, with 14 bases lying between them. The CDR3 is made up of 14 amino acids. CDR3 DNA: TGTGCCAGCAGTCCAGTAGCGGACCGCTACGAGCAGTACTTC. Residues: CASSPVADRYEQYF.

This rearrangement joins TRBV28 to TRBJ2-1, with D perhaps TRBD1 (6 bases). V was cut by 8 bases and J by 15 bases, with 14 bases left in between. The CDR3 sequence is 10 residues long. Per germline, CDR1 MDHEN and CDR2 SYDVKM. CDR3 amino acids: CASQQGGLFF. The DNA for the CDR3 is TGTGCCAGCCAACAGGGTGGCCTGTTCTTC.

This chain connects TRBV10-3 to TRBJ2-7, with D possibly matching TRBD1 (5 bases). Germline loops: CDR1 ENHRY, CDR2 SYGVKD. Trimming shortened V by 2 bases and J by 5 bases, and 19 bases separated the two germline ends. This CDR3 spans 16 amino acids. DNA for the CDR3: TGTGCCATCAGTGAGCCAAGGACAACTGTGGTCCACGAGCAGTACTTC. This codes for CAISEPRTTVVHEQYF.

The chain carries TRBV7-8 and TRBJ1-5; 8 bases fit TRBD1. V was clipped by 5 bases and J by 0 bases; unmatched bases: 6. This CDR3 contains 16 residues. The germline CDR1 and CDR2 sequences are SGHVS and FQNEAQ. This CDR3 reads CASSPRTGISNQPQHF. The CDR3 coding sequence is TGTGCCAGCAGCCCGCGGACAGGGATTAGCAATCAGCCCCAGCATTTT.

This clone was seen only a few times. The rearrangement joins TRBV2 to TRBJ2-5, with 10 positions matching TRBD1. V lost 7 bases and J lost 5; bases outside the gene matches: 7. The CDR3 extends over 14 amino acids. Germline V gene sequence: CDR1 SNHLY, CDR2 FYNNEI. Here the CDR3 reads CASNPRTGGETQYF. CDR3 sequence (DNA): TGTGCCAGCAATCCCCGGACAGGGGGGGAGACCCAGTACTTC.

This clone came up once. The V gene is TRBV10-3, the J gene TRBJ2-1; the match to TRBD2 covers 9 bases. The CDR3 totals 15 residues. Per germline, CDR1 ENHRY and CDR2 SYGVKD. After removal of 2 bases from V and 2 bases from J, the junction contained 1 base not matched to a gene. The CDR3 region is CAISEQREAYNEQFF. DNA for the CDR3: TGTGCCATCAGTGAGCAGCGGGAGGCCTACAATGAGCAGTTCTTC.

The chain is built from TRBV28 and TRBJ1-4; TRBD1 matches 8 bases. V lost 6 bases, J lost 8 bases, and 8 bases stayed unmatched. This CDR3 is built from 14 residues. Germline CDR1 is MDHEN and CDR2 is SYDVKM. CDR3 region: CASSPGQDSEKLFF. DNA for the CDR3: TGTGCCAGCAGCCCGGGACAGGACTCCGAAAAACTGTTTTTT.

The chain uses TRBV11-2 and TRBJ2-5; TRBD1 matches at 7 bases. V was pared by 5 bases and J by 5 bases, with 5 bases of the junction left unmatched. CDR3 length equals 13 residues. CDR1 and CDR2 from the germline V gene are SGHAT and FQNNGV. The CDR3 bases are TGTGCCAGCAGCGTGGGACAGTTGGAGACCCAGTACTTC. Protein: CASSVGQLETQYF.

J is TRBJ1-6 and V is TRBV30; D possibly corresponds to TRBD1 (5 bases). This CDR3 is 18 amino acids long. Germline CDR1 GTSNPN, CDR2 SVGIG (reference sequence). V lost 4 bases to trimming and J lost 3 bases, with 22 bases between them. The CDR3 here is CAWKGSYNSPIYNSPLHF. The CDR3 DNA reads as TGTGCCTGGAAGGGGTCCTACAATTCACCGATCTATAATTCACCCCTCCACTTT.

The chain has TRBV30 and TRBJ2-3, with D maybe TRBD1 (6 bases). CDR1 and CDR2 (germline): GTSNPN, SVGIG (reference sequence). The V end lost 2 bases, the J end lost 2 bases, and 8 bases lay between the germline ends. The CDR3 has 13 amino acids. CDR3 DNA sequence: TGTGCCTGGAGTCGACAGGTCACAGATACGCAGTATTTT. Amino acid sequence: CAWSRQVTDTQYF.

This clone appeared a few times. The rearrangement joins TRBV7-9 to TRBJ2-5, with D maybe TRBD2 (6 bases). There are 13 residues in the CDR3. V was cut by 3 bases and J by 5 bases, with 10 bases left in between. Germline values: CDR1 SEHNR, CDR2 FQNEAQ (reference sequence). CDR3 residues: CASSFGGWETQYF. Written as DNA, the CDR3 is TGTGCCAGCAGCTTCGGGGGATGGGAGACCCAGTACTTC.

This chain uses TRBV28 with TRBJ1-2; 11 bases are shared with TRBD1. The junction had 3 bases not matched to a gene; V was cut back by 8 bases and J by 1 base. Germline V gene sequence: CDR1 MDHEN, CDR2 SYDVKM. This CDR3 spans 14 amino acids. CDR3 residues: CASGQGARNYGYTF. CDR3 bases: TGTGCCAGCGGACAGGGGGCGCGTAACTATGGCTACACCTTC.

There are many counts of this clone. The chain combines TRBV27 with TRBJ1-1; D remains unclear. Germline V lookup: CDR1 MNHEY, CDR2 SMNVEV (reference sequence). V was cut by 4 bases and J by 5 bases, with 20 bases left in between. The CDR3 length is 16 residues. The chain's CDR3 is CASSSLGRAGFTEAFF. CDR3 DNA sequence: TGTGCCAGCAGTTCCCTCGGACGAGCTGGATTTACTGAAGCTTTCTTT.

V usage is TRBV7-3 and J usage is TRBJ2-1, with 9 bases that match TRBD2. The J segment lost 7 bases and the V segment lost 2 bases, leaving 6 bases of the junction unmatched. The CDR3 sequence is 15 residues long. CDR1 and CDR2 (germline): SGHTA, FQGTGA. The CDR3 is CASSLFSGSSNEQFF. CDR3 nucleotides: TGTGCCAGCAGCTTATTTAGCGGGAGTAGTAATGAGCAGTTCTTC.

The chain employs TRBV19 and TRBJ2-7; no definite D call. V was trimmed by 3 bases and J by 4 bases, leaving 16 bases between them. Germline V gene sequence: CDR1 LNHDA, CDR2 SQIVND (reference sequence). The CDR3 runs 15 residues. CDR3: CASSIAEAGAYEQYF. For the CDR3, the DNA is TGTGCCAGTAGTATCGCCGAGGCAGGTGCTTACGAGCAGTACTTC.

The J gene is TRBJ1-6, the V gene TRBV5-1; tentative D call: TRBD1 (5 bases). Germline loops: CDR1 SGHRS, CDR2 YFSETQ. The V end was cut by 0 bases, the J end by 5 bases, with 12 bases between. This CDR3 is 16 amino acids long. The CDR3 is CASSLARGADNSPLHF. For the CDR3, the DNA is TGCGCCAGCAGCTTGGCCCGCGGGGCGGATAATTCACCCCTCCACTTT.

The chain is built from TRBV5-1 and TRBJ2-1; possibly TRBD1 or TRBD2 for D (5 bases each). The V gene's germline CDR1 is SGHRS and CDR2 YFSETQ. Trimming left V 1 base short and J 10 bases short, with 12 bases between. The CDR3 runs to 13 residues. The chain's CDR3 is CASSLMSGQEQFF. DNA of the CDR3: TGCGCCAGCAGCTTGATGTCGGGGCAAGAGCAGTTCTTC.

This clone was found a few times. V gene TRBV11-1 combines with J gene TRBJ1-3, with a weak D call TRBD1 (6 bases). The V gene lost 0 bases and the J gene lost 0 bases, with 12 bases spanning the gap. CDR3 length: 17 residues. From germline, CDR1 is SGHAT and CDR2 FQDESV (reference sequence). The CDR3 protein is CASSLAGRGDSGNTIYF. The CDR3 bases are TGTGCCAGCAGCTTAGCGGGCAGGGGCGACTCTGGAAACACCATATATTTT.

The rearrangement joins TRBV18 to TRBJ2-1, with 12 bases that match TRBD2. CDR1 KGHSH and CDR2 LQKENI come from the germline V gene. Trimming removed 5 bases from V and 8 bases from J; junction bases left unmatched: 13. This CDR3 comprises 17 residues. The CDR3 spells CASSDSSLTSGRYEQFF. CDR3 DNA sequence: TGTGCCAGCTCAGACTCTTCGTTGACTAGCGGGAGATATGAGCAGTTCTTC.

A single count supports this clone. The rearrangement uses TRBV19 and TRBJ2-1; 7 bases are a match to TRBD2. With V trimmed by 6 bases and J by 0 bases, 5 bases remained unmatched. The CDR3 length is 15 residues. Germline CDR1 reads LNHDA; CDR2 reads SQIVND (reference sequence). This CDR3 reads CASRALADSYNEQFF. The CDR3 nucleotides read TGTGCCAGTAGGGCTCTAGCGGACTCCTACAATGAGCAGTTCTTC.

This rearrangement joins TRBV19 to TRBJ2-7; TRBD2 matches 8 bases. This CDR3 region has 14 residues. V dropped 5 bases and J dropped 4; count of bases not matched to a gene: 7. Germline loops: CDR1 LNHDA, CDR2 SQIVND (reference sequence). The CDR3: CASSPTGTSYEQYF. In nucleotides, the CDR3 is TGTGCCAGTAGTCCCACCGGGACTAGTTACGAGCAGTACTTC.

The chain couples TRBV5-4 to TRBJ2-7, with D maybe TRBD2 (5 bases). This CDR3 spans 15 amino acids. V dropped 0 bases and J dropped 6 bases, with 16 bases sitting between them. The germline V gene has CDR1 SGHNT and CDR2 YYREEE (reference sequence). The CDR3 nucleotides read TGTGCCAGCAGCTTGGTGGGAGCGAACCTCGCCGAGCAGTACTTC. Its protein product is CASSLVGANLAEQYF.

This clone was seen a few times. The V call is TRBV27, the J call TRBJ2-1; D call uncertain. This CDR3 has 14 amino acids. V lost 5 bases and J lost 2, with 10 bases in between. Germline CDR1 is MNHEY and CDR2 is SMNVEV (reference sequence). The CDR3 bases are TGTGCCAGCAGTCCAGTGGGCACCTACAATGAGCAGTTCTTC. Its protein is CASSPVGTYNEQFF.